Ten or more counts support the clone carrying this T cell receptor (beta chain). The target antigen is unknown. The CDR3 sequence is 12 residues long. V was clipped by 10 bases and J by 4 bases, with 13 bases between them. Germline V gives CDR1 SNHLY, CDR2 FYNNEI. This specimen belongs to a study of T cells in Graves' hyperthyroidism and ophthalmopathy. The source material, RNA transcripts, was used to amplify TCR beta CDR3 regions. A set of HTBI primers served as the primers for a first-round RT-PCR of the TCR CDR3. Using its own MiXCR run on the multiplex PCR reads, TCRdb lists one record per CDR3 protein. The table lists some 350,000 distinct CDR3 sequences, roughly 15% of them singletons. Active moderate-to-severe ophthalmopathy, Clinical Activity Score at least 3, NOSPECS at least 4, under 3 months' duration. PBMCs were derived from 7.5 to 10 ml fresh peripheral blood. General study results and limits: Peripheral blood also featured most of the thyroid clonotypes expanded above 0.001.

The receptor comes from a woman aged 55-70 years with Graves' ophthalmopathy. V is TRBV2 and J is TRBJ1-1; D is ambiguous. The material sequenced was blood. The CDR3 DNA reads TGTGCCATATTTGGTAGGGCCACTGAAGCTTTCTTT. As protein: CAIFGRATEAFF.